One and the same sample provided the 30 T cell receptor beta chains below, sequenced in a study of blood T cell repertoires in COVID-19. The repertoire was sequenced with immunoSEQ multiplex PCR; TCRdb's copy has only in-frame clones and lacks some. The table records more than 150,000 clones, 80% of them present only once. Sequences were obtained from PBMCs or T cells enriched from blood (not recorded which). Receptor source: a man aged 55 to 70 who had been exposed to COVID-19.

This clone showed up just a few times. The chain links TRBV28 to TRBJ1-2; D is undetermined. V was clipped by 8 bases and J by 10 bases, with 17 bases between them. Germline V gene data show CDR1 as MDHEN and CDR2 as SYDVKM. The CDR3 sequence is 12 residues long. CDR3 in amino acids: CASGNNPRVYTF. Written as DNA, the CDR3 is TGTGCCAGCGGCAATAATCCTCGTGTCTACACCTTC.

The V call is TRBV29-1, the J call TRBJ2-4; D is perhaps TRBD1 (6 bases). Germline CDR1 and CDR2: SQVTM and ANQGSEA. There are 10 residues in the CDR3. V lost 7 bases, J lost 8 bases, and 9 bases lay in between. CDR3 sequence (DNA): TGCAGCGCCGCAGGGGACATTCAGTACTTC. Protein sequence: CSAAGDIQYF. Full variable domain (outside the CDR3, taken from reference TRBV29-1 and TRBJ2-4): SAVISQKPSRDICQRGTSLTIQCQVDSQVTMMFWYRQQPGQSLTLIATANQGSEATYESGFVIDKFPISRPNLTFSTLTVSNMSPEDSSIYLCSAAGDIQYFGAGTRLSVL.

The CDR3 sequence: CATSRAGQGAHEQYF. CDR3 nucleotide sequence: TGTGCCACCAGCAGAGCGGGACAGGGGGCCCACGAGCAGTACTTC. The J gene is TRBJ2-7, the V gene TRBV15; 12 bases are shared with TRBD1. This CDR3 is 15 amino acids long. Germline V gene lookup returns CDR1 LNHNV and CDR2 YYDKDF (reference sequence). V gave up 1 base and J gave up 5 bases; unmatched junction bases: 3.

There are many counts of this clone. The rearrangement joins TRBV6-4 to TRBJ1-1, with D possibly TRBD1 on 5 matching bases. There are 16 residues in the CDR3. Germline V gene data show CDR1 as MRHNA and CDR2 as SNTAGT. Trimming shortened V by 0 bases and J by 5 bases, and 16 bases separated the two germline ends. The CDR3 DNA is TGTGCCAGCAGTGACTCAAGTCACGGGGGTGTTACTGAAGCTTTCTTT. This codes for CASSDSSHGGVTEAFF.

This rearrangement joins TRBV28 to TRBJ2-5, with D possibly being TRBD1 (5 bases). Trimming took 9 bases from V and 2 from J, leaving 10 bases between them. The CDR3 consists of 12 residues. The V gene's germline CDR1 is MDHEN and CDR2 SYDVKM. For the CDR3, the DNA is TGTGCCAGTTCGACAGTTCAAGAGACCCAGTACTTC. Protein: CASSTVQETQYF.

This CDR3 is CATSRGVLAGGDEQFF. The CDR3 DNA reads as TGTGCCACCAGCAGGGGGGTACTAGCGGGAGGCGATGAGCAGTTCTTC. The chain links TRBV15 to TRBJ2-1; TRBD2 matches 12 bases. The germline gives CDR1 LNHNV, CDR2 YYDKDF (reference sequence). V lost 3 bases, J lost 8 bases, and 8 bases stayed unmatched. CDR3 length: 16 amino acids.

This chain joins TRBV24-1 and TRBJ2-6; 7 positions agree with TRBD1. The CDR3 contains 17 residues. V lost 9 bases, J lost 0 bases, and 10 bases stayed unmatched. Germline V lookup: CDR1 KGHDR, CDR2 SFDVKD. The CDR3 sequence: CATGNSGQSSGANVLTF. The CDR3 DNA follows: TGTGCCACCGGAAATTCGGGACAGAGCTCTGGGGCCAACGTCCTGACTTTC.

The chain employs TRBV19 and TRBJ1-1; D possibly corresponds to TRBD1 (6 bases). Germline loops: CDR1 LNHDA, CDR2 SQIVND (reference sequence). The CDR3 is 15 amino acids. V was cut by 10 bases and J by 7 bases, with 25 bases left in between. The CDR3 protein is CATLAPWDTKDEAFF. The CDR3 nucleotides read TGTGCCACCCTGGCTCCCTGGGACACGAAAGATGAAGCTTTCTTT.

J is TRBJ1-2 and V is TRBV2; D is possibly TRBD1 (6 bases). This CDR3 comprises 12 residues. Trimming cost V 8 bases and J 5 bases, with 12 bases left between them. Germline CDR1 and CDR2: SNHLY and FYNNEI. The CDR3 DNA reads TGTGCCAGCCAACTCGGACAGTATGGCTACACCTTC. Its protein product is CASQLGQYGYTF.

This clone was detected a few times. V usage is TRBV7-2 and J usage is TRBJ1-4; TRBD1 agrees at 7 bases. Trimming took 5 bases from V and 5 from J; bases not matched to a gene: 8. CDR3 size: 15 residues. Germline V gives CDR1 SGHTA, CDR2 FQGNSA. For the CDR3, the DNA is TGTGCCAGCAGCCAGACACAGGGGAAGAATGAAAAACTGTTTTTT. Translating it yields CASSQTQGKNEKLFF.

This chain uses TRBV20-1 with TRBJ1-1; D is ambiguous. The CDR3 runs to 11 residues. V dropped 6 bases and J dropped 5 bases, with 10 bases sitting between them. CDR1 and CDR2 from the germline V gene are DFQATT and SNEGSKA (reference sequence). The CDR3 nucleotides are TGCAGTGCCCCCCGGTGGACTGAAGCTTTCTTT. Its protein product is CSAPRWTEAFF.

The V gene is TRBV24-1, the J gene TRBJ2-2, with a weak D call TRBD1 (6 bases). CDR1 and CDR2 (germline): KGHDR, SFDVKD. With 0 bases removed from V and 1 base from J, the gap between germline ends came to 17 bases. This CDR3 comprises 19 residues. The CDR3 region has the DNA TGTGCCACCAGTGATTTGAGCTTCAGGGGAGAAGAGAACACCGGGGAGCTGTTTTTT. This translates into CATSDLSFRGEENTGELFF.

The J gene is TRBJ2-7, the V gene TRBV11-2, with D hard to call. The CDR3 contains 15 residues. V was clipped by 3 bases and J by 0 bases, with 12 bases between them. The germline CDR1 and CDR2 sequences are SGHAT and FQNNGV. The CDR3 sequence: CASSFNADTSYEQYF. The CDR3 DNA sequence: TGTGCCAGCAGCTTTAACGCAGACACCTCCTACGAGCAGTACTTC.

V and J are TRBV12-3 or TRBV12-4 and TRBJ1-1; 9 bases are a match to TRBD1. Trimming removed 5 bases from V and 10 bases from J; junction bases left unmatched: 8. The CDR3 totals 13 residues. The chain's CDR3 is CASSPGQGKVAFF. CDR3 DNA sequence: TGTGCCAGCAGTCCGGGACAGGGAAAAGTAGCTTTCTTT.

The chain links TRBV6-5 to TRBJ1-1; 10 positions agree with TRBD1. V lost 6 bases, J lost 6 bases, and 4 bases stayed unmatched. The germline V gene has CDR1 MNHEY and CDR2 SVGAGI. The CDR3 is made up of 13 amino acids. The DNA for the CDR3 is TGTGCCAGCAGCTCCGGGACAGGGGCTGAAGCTTTCTTT. Its protein is CASSSGTGAEAFF.

The chain links TRBV9 to TRBJ1-6; possible D gene TRBD1, 5 bases. The germline gives CDR1 SGDLS, CDR2 YYNGEE. This CDR3 is built from 14 residues. Deletions cut 7 bases from V and 10 bases from J, with 18 bases between. The CDR3 DNA reads TGTGCCAGCCGGTCTGGGGGGGATCGGTCACCCCTCCACTTT. Its translation is CASRSGGDRSPLHF.

V gene TRBV28 combines with J gene TRBJ1-1, with D tentatively TRBD1 (6 bases). V dropped 7 bases and J dropped 1 base, with 7 bases sitting between them. The CDR3 loop spans 12 amino acids. CDR1 is MDHEN and CDR2 is SYDVKM in the germline V gene. CDR3 residues: CASMTGNTEAFF. CDR3 nucleotide sequence: TGTGCCAGCATGACAGGGAACACTGAAGCTTTCTTT.

This clone was found once. CDR3 in amino acids: CSVAVTPGLAGHYEQYF. The CDR3, as DNA: TGCAGCGTTGCGGTGACCCCGGGACTAGCGGGGCACTACGAGCAGTACTTC. The rearrangement links TRBV29-1 to TRBJ2-7; 13 bases are shared with TRBD2. CDR3 length equals 17 residues. The V segment lost 4 bases and the J segment 3 bases; nucleotides outside the gene matches: 12. From germline, CDR1 is SQVTM and CDR2 ANQGSEA.

The V and J genes are TRBV11-2 and TRBJ2-2; D might be TRBD2 (5 bases). This CDR3 contains 13 residues. With 6 bases removed from V and 6 bases from J, the gap between germline ends came to 11 bases. Germline assignment: CDR1 SGHAT and CDR2 FQNNGV. The CDR3 nucleotides read TGTGCCAGCAGACCTACTAGATCCGGGGAGCTGTTTTTT. Its protein is CASRPTRSGELFF.

The chain uses TRBV6-5 and TRBJ2-7; no reliable D call. This CDR3 contains 12 residues. CDR1 and CDR2 from the germline V gene are MNHEY and SVGAGI. V was trimmed by 6 bases and J by 5 bases, leaving 11 bases between them. CDR3 in DNA: TGTGCCAGCAGCTGGGCGAGACACGAGCAGTACTTC. The encoded protein is CASSWARHEQYF.

The CDR3 region is CASSLLGGIVNEQFF. The CDR3 DNA reads TGTGCCAGCAGCTTGCTCGGCGGGATAGTAAATGAGCAGTTCTTC. The chain joins TRBV5-4 to TRBJ2-1, with a tentative D call TRBD2 (6 bases). CDR3 length equals 15 residues. Per the germline V gene, CDR1 is SGHNT and CDR2 is YYREEE (reference sequence). Trimming removed 1 base from V and 7 bases from J, with 15 bases in between.

The V and J genes are TRBV28 and TRBJ1-2; D gene uncertain. The germline V gene encodes CDR1 MDHEN and CDR2 SYDVKM. This CDR3 is built from 13 residues. Trimming pared 8 bases from V and 5 bases from J, leaving 15 bases between. The CDR3 protein is CASWAPGLYGYTF. For the CDR3, the DNA is TGTGCCAGCTGGGCCCCGGGGTTATATGGCTACACCTTC.

The chain uses TRBV5-8 and TRBJ2-7, with 12 positions matching TRBD1. Per germline, CDR1 SGHTS and CDR2 YDEGEE. The V and J ends lost 0 bases and 3 bases, in that order; junction bases with no gene match: 7. The CDR3 runs 17 residues. CDR3 amino acids: CASSLEWDRGPYYEQYF. CDR3 nucleotide sequence: TGTGCCAGCAGCTTGGAATGGGACAGGGGGCCCTACTACGAGCAGTACTTC.

The chain recombines TRBV19 with TRBJ2-7, with 11 bases lining up with TRBD2. The J segment lost 2 bases and the V segment lost 0 bases, leaving 3 bases of the junction unmatched. Germline V gene lookup returns CDR1 LNHDA and CDR2 SQIVND (reference sequence). This CDR3 contains 16 residues. Here the CDR3 DNA reads TGTGCCAGTAGTATAGACCCTAGCGGGAGGCCCTACGAGCAGTACTTC. It codes for CASSIDPSGRPYEQYF.

The chain employs TRBV5-1 and TRBJ1-6; D is undetermined. The V gene lost 3 bases and the J gene lost 6 bases, with 4 bases spanning the gap. The germline CDR1 and CDR2 sequences are SGHRS and YFSETQ. The CDR3 contains 12 residues. The CDR3 sequence: CASSSSNSPLHF. The CDR3 DNA reads as TGCGCCAGCAGCTCCAGTAATTCACCCCTCCACTTT.

This chain joins TRBV7-9 and TRBJ2-7; TRBD2 aligns across 11 bases. The germline gives CDR1 SEHNR, CDR2 FQNEAQ (reference sequence). With V trimmed by 4 bases and J by 4 bases, 9 bases remained unmatched. This CDR3 has 16 residues. As DNA, the CDR3 is TGTGCCAGCAGCTCCACCGATTGGACTAGCGGGTACGAGCAGTACTTC. It is translated as CASSSTDWTSGYEQYF.

The rearrangement uses TRBV9 and TRBJ1-2; no definite D call. CDR3 length: 13 amino acids. With 0 bases removed from V and 1 base from J, the gap between germline ends came to 4 bases. Germline values: CDR1 SGDLS, CDR2 YYNGEE. The CDR3 here is CASSVDSNYGYTF. In DNA, the CDR3 is TGTGCCAGCAGCGTAGACAGTAACTATGGCTACACCTTC.

The chain recombines TRBV29-1 with TRBJ2-7, with 7 bases that match TRBD1. The CDR3 covers 13 residues. V shed 6 bases, J shed 4 bases, and the junction held 9 bases outside the gene matches. CDR1 is SQVTM, CDR2 ANQGSEA, per germline. For the CDR3, the DNA is TGCAGCGTCGGGACGACAGGGTGGTACGAGCAGTACTTC. Amino acids: CSVGTTGWYEQYF.

On this clone itself: One end of the junction is discordant with germline, which a read error may explain. V and J are TRBV7-8 and TRBJ2-7; D remains ambiguous. The CDR3 has 13 residues. Germline CDR1 and CDR2: SGHVS and FQNEAQ. CDR3 protein: CATSQAATYEQYF. Here the CDR3 DNA reads TGTGCCACCAGCCAGGCGGCTACCTACGAGCAGTACTTC.

This clone has more than one count but fewer than ten. Other DNA sequences in the sample encode the same CDR3. The genes are TRBV5-4 and TRBJ1-1, with 10 bases matching TRBD1. Unmatched junction bases numbered 2, after V lost 4 bases and J lost 2 bases. Germline V gives CDR1 SGHNT, CDR2 YYREEE (reference sequence). The CDR3 is 14 residues long. The CDR3 here is CASSRDRGNTEAFF. CDR3 sequence (DNA): TGTGCCAGCAGCAGGGACAGGGGCAACACTGAAGCTTTCTTT. Filled out from reference TRBV5-4 and TRBJ1-1, the complete variable domain reads ETGVTQSPTHLIKTRGQQVTLRCSSQSGHNTVSWYQQALGQGPQFIFQYYREEENGRGNFPPRFSGLQFPNYSSELNVNALELDDSALYLCASSRDRGNTEAFFGQGTRLTVV.